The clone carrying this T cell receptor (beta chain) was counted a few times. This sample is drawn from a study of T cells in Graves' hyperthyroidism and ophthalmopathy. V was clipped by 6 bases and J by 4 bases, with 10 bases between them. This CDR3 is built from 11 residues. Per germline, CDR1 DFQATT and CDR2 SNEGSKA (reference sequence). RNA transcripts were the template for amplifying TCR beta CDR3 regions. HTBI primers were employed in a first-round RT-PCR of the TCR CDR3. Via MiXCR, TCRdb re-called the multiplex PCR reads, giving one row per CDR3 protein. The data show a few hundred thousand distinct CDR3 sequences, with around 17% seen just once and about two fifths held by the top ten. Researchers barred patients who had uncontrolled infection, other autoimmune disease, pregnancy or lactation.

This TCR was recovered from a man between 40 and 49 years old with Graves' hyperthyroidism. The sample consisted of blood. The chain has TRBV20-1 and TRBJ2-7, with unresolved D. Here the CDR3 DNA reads TGCAGTGCCCAGTCCGAGTACGAGCAGTACTTC. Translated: CSAQSEYEQYF.